These T cell receptor beta chains were read from a single sample in a study of blood T cell repertoires in COVID-19. The assay was immunoSEQ multiplex PCR, and TCRdb's table has in-frame clones only and misses some. The sample contains roughly 400,000 clones, roughly 84% of which appear only once. Sequenced sample: PBMCs or T cells enriched from blood (not recorded which). Receptor source: a woman between 18 and 29 years old who had been exposed to COVID-19. CDR3s include the opening cysteine and the closing phenylalanine or tryptophan. A D gene is named only where the DNA matches it firmly. Clone size is given for some rows only: seen once, a few or many times, or a class if the clone is expanded.

J: TRBJ2-7
D: NA
size: NA
V: TRBV6-5
DNA: TGTGCCAGCAGTCCACAGGGATCCGCCTACGAGCAGTACTTC
CDR3: CASSPQGSAYEQYF

J: TRBJ1-2
D: NA
size: NA
V: TRBV4-2
DNA: TGTGCCAGCAGCCAGCAGGGTATTAATAACTATGGCTACACCTTC
CDR3: CASSQQGINNYGYTF

J: TRBJ1-3
D: NA
size: NA
V: TRBV2
DNA: TGTGCCAGCAGTGAAGCAGGGGCCCGAAACACCATATATTTT
CDR3: CASSEAGARNTIYF

J: TRBJ1-3
D: NA
size: once
V: TRBV4-3
DNA: TGCGCCAGCAGCCAAGTAGACTTACATGGAAACACCATATATTTT
CDR3: CASSQVDLHGNTIYF

J: TRBJ2-1
D: NA
size: NA
V: TRBV29-1
DNA: TGCAGCGTTGCACTAAATAATGAGCAGTTCTTC
CDR3: CSVALNNEQFF

J: TRBJ1-2
D: NA
size: NA
V: TRBV28
DNA: TGTGCCAGCATCGGGACACTTTTAAACTATGGCTACACCTTC
CDR3: CASIGTLLNYGYTF

J: TRBJ1-5
D: NA
size: NA
V: TRBV15
DNA: TGTGCCACCAGCGGGGGAGGGAATCAGCCCCAGCATTTT
CDR3: CATSGGGNQPQHF

J: TRBJ2-7
D: NA
size: NA
V: TRBV7-2
DNA: TGTGCCAGCAGCTTAGAATCGCCTAGATTGGGTGAGCAGTACTTC
CDR3: CASSLESPRLGEQYF

J: TRBJ2-5
D: TRBD1
size: NA
V: TRBV15
DNA: TGTGCCACCAGCAGGGACAGGGGCGAAGAGACCCAGTACTTC
CDR3: CATSRDRGEETQYF

J: TRBJ2-1
D: TRBD2
size: NA
V: TRBV6-6
DNA: TGTGCCAGCAGTAGTGCCGGGACTAGCGGGGGGAATGAGCAGTTCTTC
CDR3: CASSSAGTSGGNEQFF

J: TRBJ1-3
D: NA
size: NA
V: TRBV7-2
DNA: TGTGCCAGCAGCTACCGTGCAGGGGATACTGGAAACACCATATATTTT
CDR3: CASSYRAGDTGNTIYF

J: TRBJ1-6
D: NA
size: NA
V: TRBV28
DNA: TGTGCCAGCAGTTATCGGGGCTCCTATAATTCACCCCTCCACTTT
CDR3: CASSYRGSYNSPLHF

J: TRBJ1-2
D: TRBD1
size: NA
V: TRBV30
DNA: TGTGCCTGGAGCGTGGGACACAGGGGTTCTCCCTATGGCTACACCTTC
CDR3: CAWSVGHRGSPYGYTF

J: TRBJ1-5
D: TRBD1
size: NA
V: TRBV5-8
DNA: TGTGCCAGCAGCTGGCAGGGGGACAATCAGCCCCAGCATTTT
CDR3: CASSWQGDNQPQHF

J: TRBJ2-7
D: NA
size: NA
V: TRBV11-3
DNA: TGTGCCAGCAGCTTAGATAGGGAGGACAGGATTTACGAGCAGTACTTC
CDR3: CASSLDREDRIYEQYF

J: TRBJ1-1
D: NA
size: NA
V: TRBV28
DNA: TGTGCCAGCAGCCTAATATACGGGGGGGAGACTGAAGCTTTCTTT
CDR3: CASSLIYGGETEAFF

J: TRBJ1-2
D: NA
size: NA
V: TRBV6-5
DNA: TGTGCCAGCAGTTGGGCCATAAACTATGGCTACACCTTC
CDR3: CASSWAINYGYTF